The clone carrying this T cell receptor beta chain was recorded many times. What it binds is unknown. Researchers reported that TCR beta cDNA libraries carried unique molecular identifiers. TCRdb recomputed calls from the PCR reads with MiXCR, one row per CDR3 protein. The repertoire holds roughly 540,000 distinct CDR3 sequences, 30% to 40% seen once, with under 7% in the top ten. The data were obtained in a study of post-analysis software for immune sequencing data. Study-wide findings and caveats: TRBV5-6, TRBV5-1 and TRBV20-1 were among four or five TRBV segments more frequent in patients than controls. Controls' normalized Chao1 diversity significantly exceeded that of multiple sclerosis patients.

Germline V gene data show CDR1 as SGHRS and CDR2 as YFSETQ. Trimming stripped 0 bases from V and 3 bases from J, with 7 bases between. The CDR3 covers 13 residues. The sequence derives from a girl aged 2-17 years with multiple sclerosis. The chain couples TRBV5-1 to TRBJ2-7, with D perhaps matching TRBD2 (5 bases). What was sequenced was blood. The CDR3 coding sequence is TGCGCCAGCAGCTTGGCCGAGGGCTACGAGCAGTACTTC. Its translation is CASSLAEGYEQYF.